This paragraph reports one TCR beta chain. The antigen is not known. This entry is derived from a study of cytomegalovirus exposure and HLA in healthy donors. The primer mix had 60 Vbeta and 13 Jbeta primers. Generated by immunoSEQ multiplex PCR, the TCRdb table keeps only in-frame clones and is missing some. The sample records about 160,000 clones, 85% being singletons. Study-level findings and limits: A later analysis reportedly found fewer N-insertions in an Asian-associated ancestry cluster than the roughly 680-donor mean. Accounts indicate the classifier identified cytomegalovirus status with strong specificity and sensitivity.

CDR1 SGHTA and CDR2 FQGNSA come from the germline V gene. V lost 5 bases, J lost 5 bases, and 9 bases lay in between. This CDR3 is 12 amino acids long. This chain links TRBV7-2 with TRBJ2-5, with D unclear. Sequenced: PBMCs. The TCR sequence derives from a man between 18 and 35 years old in good health and CMV-seropositive. The CDR3 DNA reads as TGTGCCAGCAGCCCGATGAGGGAGACCCAGTACTTC. It specifies CASSPMRETQYF.